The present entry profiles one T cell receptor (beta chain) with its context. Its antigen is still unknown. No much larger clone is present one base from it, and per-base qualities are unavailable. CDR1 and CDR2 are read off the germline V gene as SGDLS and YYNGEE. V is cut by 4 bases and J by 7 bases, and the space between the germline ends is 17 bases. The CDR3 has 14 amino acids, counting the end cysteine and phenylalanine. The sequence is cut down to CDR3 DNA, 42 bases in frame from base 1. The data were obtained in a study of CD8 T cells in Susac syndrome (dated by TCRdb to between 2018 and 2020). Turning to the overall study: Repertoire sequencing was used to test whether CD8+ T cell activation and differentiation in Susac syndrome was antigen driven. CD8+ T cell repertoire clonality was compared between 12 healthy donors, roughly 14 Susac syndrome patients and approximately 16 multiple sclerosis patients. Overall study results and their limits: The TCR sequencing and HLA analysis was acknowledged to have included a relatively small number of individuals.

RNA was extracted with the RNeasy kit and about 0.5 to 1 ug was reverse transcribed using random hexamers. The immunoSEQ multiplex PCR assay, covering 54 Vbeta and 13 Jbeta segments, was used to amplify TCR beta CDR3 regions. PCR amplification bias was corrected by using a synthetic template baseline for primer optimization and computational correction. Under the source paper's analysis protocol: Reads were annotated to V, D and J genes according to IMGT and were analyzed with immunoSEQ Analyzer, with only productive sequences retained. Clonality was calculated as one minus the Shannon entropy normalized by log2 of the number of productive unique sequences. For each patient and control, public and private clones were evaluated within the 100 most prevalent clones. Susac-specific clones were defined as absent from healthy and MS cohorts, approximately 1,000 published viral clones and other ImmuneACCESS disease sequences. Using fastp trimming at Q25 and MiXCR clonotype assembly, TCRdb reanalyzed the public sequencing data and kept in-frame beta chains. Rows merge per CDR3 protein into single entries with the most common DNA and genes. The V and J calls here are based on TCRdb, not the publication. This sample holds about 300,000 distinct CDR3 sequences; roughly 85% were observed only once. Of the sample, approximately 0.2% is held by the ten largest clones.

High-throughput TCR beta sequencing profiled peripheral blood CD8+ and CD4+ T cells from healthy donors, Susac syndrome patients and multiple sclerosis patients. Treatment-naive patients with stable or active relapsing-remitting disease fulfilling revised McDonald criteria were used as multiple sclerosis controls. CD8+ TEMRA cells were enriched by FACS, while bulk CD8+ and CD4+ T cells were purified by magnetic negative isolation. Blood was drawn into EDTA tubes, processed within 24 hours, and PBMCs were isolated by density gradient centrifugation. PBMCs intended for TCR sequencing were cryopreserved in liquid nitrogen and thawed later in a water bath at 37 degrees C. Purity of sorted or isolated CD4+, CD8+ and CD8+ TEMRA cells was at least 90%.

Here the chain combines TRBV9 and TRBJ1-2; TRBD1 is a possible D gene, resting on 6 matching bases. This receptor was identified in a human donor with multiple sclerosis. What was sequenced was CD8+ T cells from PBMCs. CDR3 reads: CASSSSTGAAGYTF. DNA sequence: TGTGCCAGCAGCTCCTCTACGGGGGCGGCTGGCTACACCTTC.